A single sample gave rise to the 25 T cell receptor beta chains below, sequenced in a study of immune evolution from preneoplasia to lung adenocarcinoma. Data came from immunoSEQ multiplex PCR; TCRdb stores just in-frame clones and leaves some out. The sample comprises about 5,400 clones, around 88% of which are singletons, and about 3% rests with the top ten. The sequencing input was FFPE invasive lung adenocarcinoma tissue. These receptors all stem from a person aged 50-75 years with lung adenocarcinoma.

The CDR3 protein is CASSLGPVGTEAFF. The CDR3 DNA follows: TGTGCCAGCAGCTTAGGTCCCGTTGGTACTGAAGCTTTCTTT. The J gene is TRBJ1-1, the V gene TRBV7-9, with D hard to call. Trimming left V 1 base short and J 5 bases short, with 11 bases between. The CDR3 is made up of 14 amino acids. From germline, CDR1 is SEHNR and CDR2 FQNEAQ (reference sequence). The full variable domain, with the rest looked up from reference TRBV7-9 and TRBJ1-1, is DTGVSQNPRHKITKRGQNVTFRCDPISEHNRLYWYRQTLGQGPEFLTYFQNEAQLEKSRLLSDRFSAERPKGSFSTLEIQRTEQGDSAMYLCASSLGPVGTEAFFGQGTRLTVV.

This chain links TRBV5-6 with TRBJ2-7; weak D call: TRBD2 (6 bases). There are 17 residues in the CDR3. V was shortened by 3 bases and J by 2 bases, with 21 bases between the two germline ends. The germline V gene encodes CDR1 SGHDT and CDR2 YYEEEE. The CDR3 sequence is CASSSTPRTSLTYEQYF. For the CDR3, the DNA is TGTGCCAGCAGCTCGACTCCGCGAACTAGCCTAACCTACGAGCAGTACTTC.

This chain joins TRBV7-3 and TRBJ2-1; weak D call: TRBD2 (5 bases). Germline CDR1 reads SGHTA; CDR2 reads FQGTGA. V lost 5 bases, J lost 4 bases, and 18 bases lay in between. This CDR3 has 16 amino acids. CDR3 residues: CASSAEGTLPYNEQFF. The DNA of the CDR3 is TGTGCCAGCAGCGCAGAGGGAACCCTCCCTTACAATGAGCAGTTCTTC.

The genes are TRBV18 and TRBJ1-5; 8 bases align to TRBD1. This CDR3 spans 15 amino acids. Germline V CDR1 and CDR2: KGHSH, LQKENI. Trimming took 2 bases from V and 6 from J; bases not matched to a gene: 6. The CDR3 coding sequence is TGTGCCAGCTCACCAGGGGCAGGGGGCGTTCAGCCCCAGCATTTT. The encoded protein is CASSPGAGGVQPQHF.

This clone was recorded once. The chain is built from TRBV9 and TRBJ2-7, with D possibly matching TRBD2 (6 bases). The CDR3 has 15 residues. Germline assignment: CDR1 SGDLS and CDR2 YYNGEE. V lost 4 bases and J lost 7, with 21 bases in between. This CDR3 reads CASSLQPGLATEQYF. CDR3 DNA sequence: TGTGCCAGCAGCCTTCAACCGGGACTCGCTACGGAGCAGTACTTC. The whole variable domain, filled in from reference TRBV9 and TRBJ2-7, reads DSGVTQTPKHLITATGQRVTLRCSPRSGDLSVYWYQQSLDQGLQFLIQYYNGEERAKGNILERFSAQQFPDLHSELNLSSLELGDSALYFCASSLQPGLATEQYFGPGTRLTVT.

This chain links TRBV29-1 with TRBJ1-2; 10 bases map to TRBD1. CDR1 is SQVTM and CDR2 is ANQGSEA in the germline V gene. Trimming took 4 bases from V and 2 from J; bases not matched to a gene: 7. The CDR3 spans 15 residues. The CDR3 region is CSVGDPGQGNYGYTF. CDR3 bases: TGCAGCGTTGGGGATCCGGGACAGGGGAACTATGGCTACACCTTC.

This clone came up a few times. This rearrangement joins TRBV29-1 to TRBJ1-1, with a weak D call TRBD1 (5 bases). Germline V gives CDR1 SQVTM, CDR2 ANQGSEA. The germline V and J ends were trimmed by 3 bases and 1 base, with 12 bases remaining between them. CDR3 length: 14 residues. Here the CDR3 reads CSVDSGGGNTEAFF. The DNA for the CDR3 is TGCAGCGTTGACTCTGGGGGGGGGAACACTGAAGCTTTCTTT.

V usage is TRBV30 and J usage is TRBJ2-3, with 9 bases identical to TRBD1. V lost 3 bases, J lost 4 bases, and 5 bases stayed unmatched. The germline gives CDR1 GTSNPN, CDR2 SVGIG (reference sequence). The CDR3 runs to 14 residues. Written as DNA, the CDR3 is TGTGCCTGGAGCGGGACAGGGTGGGCAGATACGCAGTATTTT. Translation: CAWSGTGWADTQYF.

This clone was detected only once. The chain carries TRBV28 and TRBJ1-3; D possibly corresponds to TRBD1 (5 bases). This CDR3 comprises 14 residues. V was pared by 6 bases and J by 2 bases, with 11 bases between. Germline loops: CDR1 MDHEN, CDR2 SYDVKM. CDR3 protein: CASRLGGAGNTIYF. For the CDR3, the DNA is TGTGCCAGCAGGCTCGGGGGGGCTGGAAACACCATATATTTT.

In DNA form, the CDR3 reads TGCAGCGTTGTTCGGTCCAATGAGCAGTTCTTC. It is translated as CSVVRSNEQFF. The gene calls are TRBV29-1 and TRBJ2-1; D is uncertain. The CDR3 runs 11 residues. V lost 4 bases to trimming and J lost 6 bases, with 7 bases between them. Germline loops: CDR1 SQVTM, CDR2 ANQGSEA.

This clone occurred once. The CDR3 coding sequence is TGCGCCAGCAGCCCCCGAGAGCGGGAGATGCCGTACTTC. It is translated as CASSPREREMPYF. The chain carries TRBV5-1 and TRBJ2-7; 8 nucleotides match TRBD2. Germline values: CDR1 SGHRS, CDR2 YFSETQ. The length of the CDR3 is 13 residues. With V trimmed by 4 bases and J by 12 bases, 12 bases remained unmatched.

The V and J genes are TRBV11-3 and TRBJ2-4; D is unclear. V lost 0 bases and J lost 9, with 9 bases in between. Per germline, CDR1 SGHNT and CDR2 YENEEA. The CDR3 loop spans 13 amino acids. Here the CDR3 reads CASSLDMSAIQYF. DNA of the CDR3: TGTGCCAGCAGCTTAGATATGTCAGCCATTCAGTACTTC.

This chain links TRBV20-1 with TRBJ2-7; D gene unclear. V gave up 4 bases and J gave up 3 bases, with 4 bases separating them. In germline, CDR1 is DFQATT, CDR2 SNEGSKA (reference sequence). The CDR3 runs to 10 residues. CDR3 sequence reads: CSATGYEQYF. The CDR3 DNA sequence: TGCAGTGCTACCGGCTACGAGCAGTACTTC.

The chain couples TRBV11-3 to TRBJ2-2; D is unresolved. The CDR3 spans 13 residues. Germline values: CDR1 SGHNT, CDR2 YENEEA. V lost 3 bases and J 4 bases, leaving 6 bases between the germline ends. CDR3 DNA: TGTGCCAGCAGCTTTGGTGGCACCGGGGAGCTGTTTTTT. Translation: CASSFGGTGELFF.

V and J are TRBV19 and TRBJ1-2; D not resolved. CDR1 and CDR2 (germline): LNHDA, SQIVND (reference sequence). V was cut by 1 base and J by 6 bases, with 12 bases left in between. This CDR3 contains 14 residues. CDR3 region: CASSIGGHGDGYTF. The CDR3 region has the DNA TGTGCCAGTAGTATAGGAGGGCATGGAGATGGCTACACCTTC.

This rearrangement joins TRBV2 to TRBJ1-3, with a possible D match to TRBD1 (5 bases). V was cut by 7 bases and J by 2 bases, with 9 bases left in between. This CDR3 contains 13 residues. Germline loops: CDR1 SNHLY, CDR2 FYNNEI. CDR3 sequence (DNA): TGTGCCAGCATGGAGGGGACTGGAAACACCATATATTTT. Protein product: CASMEGTGNTIYF.

The chain has TRBV2 and TRBJ1-1, with D perhaps TRBD1 (6 bases). V lost 6 bases, J lost 5 bases, and 16 bases lay in between. This CDR3 has 14 amino acids. The germline CDR1 and CDR2 sequences are SNHLY and FYNNEI. Here the CDR3 reads CASRDDRPGTEAFF. The CDR3, as DNA: TGTGCCAGCAGAGATGACAGGCCGGGGACTGAAGCTTTCTTT.

V gene TRBV30 combines with J gene TRBJ2-7; TRBD1 agrees at 8 bases. This CDR3 spans 14 amino acids. The V gene end was trimmed by 5 bases and the J gene end by 2 bases; junction bases not matched to a gene: 8. CDR1 and CDR2 (germline): GTSNPN, SVGIG (reference sequence). Written as DNA, the CDR3 is TGTGCCTGGTCAACAGGGGGTTCCCCCTACGAGCAGTACTTC. Its translation is CAWSTGGSPYEQYF.

The rearrangement uses TRBV7-9 and TRBJ1-3; tentative D call: TRBD1 (6 bases). V gave up 3 bases and J gave up 2 bases, with 11 bases separating them. The CDR3 has 15 amino acids. The germline CDR1 and CDR2 sequences are SEHNR and FQNEAQ (reference sequence). For the CDR3, the DNA is TGTGCCAGCAGCTTCTCGGGGGGCACTGGAAACACCATATATTTT. It codes for CASSFSGGTGNTIYF.

The chain joins TRBV6-1 to TRBJ2-3, with D unclear. V shed 6 bases and J shed 2 bases, with 3 bases lying between them. The CDR3 covers 11 residues. Germline V gene sequence: CDR1 MNHNS, CDR2 SASEGT. The CDR3 spells CASRFTDTQYF. The CDR3, as DNA: TGTGCCAGCAGATTCACAGATACGCAGTATTTT.

A note on this clone: This sample includes further DNA sequences coding for the same CDR3. The CDR3 region is CASSLGQLTDTQYF. Written as DNA, the CDR3 is TGTGCCAGCAGCTTAGGCCAGCTCACAGATACGCAGTATTTT. This sequence joins TRBV7-3 and TRBJ2-3, with unresolved D. This CDR3 comprises 14 residues. The V and J ends lost 2 bases and 2 bases respectively, with 8 bases between them. The germline V gene encodes CDR1 SGHTA and CDR2 FQGTGA.

J is TRBJ1-2 and V is TRBV9; D remains unclear. CDR3 length: 17 amino acids. Germline CDR1 is SGDLS and CDR2 is YYNGEE. V was cut by 0 bases and J by 1 base, with 16 bases left in between. The CDR3 spells CASSVDPAGAFNYGYTF. The CDR3, as DNA: TGTGCCAGCAGCGTAGATCCGGCCGGAGCTTTTAACTATGGCTACACCTTC.

The chain recombines TRBV2 with TRBJ1-5; D is unclear. V was cut by 8 bases and J by 5 bases, with 13 bases left in between. The CDR3 is 13 residues long. Germline V gene data show CDR1 as SNHLY and CDR2 as FYNNEI. Written as DNA, the CDR3 is TGTGCCAGCGAGAGGGAGGAGGATCAGCCCCAGCATTTT. It specifies CASEREEDQPQHF.

Judged by abundance, this clone is large. The chain has TRBV11-2 and TRBJ2-1, with 8 bases lining up with TRBD1. CDR3 length: 15 amino acids. The trim removed 7 bases at V and 4 bases at J, leaving 9 bases unmatched. Looked up from germline, CDR1 is SGHAT and CDR2 is FQNNGV. Here the CDR3 DNA reads TGTGCCAGCACCATACAAGGACAGGGATACAATGAGCAGTTCTTC. This encodes CASTIQGQGYNEQFF.

V usage is TRBV15 and J usage is TRBJ2-7; a weak D match, TRBD1 (6 bases). Germline V gives CDR1 LNHNV, CDR2 YYDKDF (reference sequence). V dropped 0 bases and J dropped 4 bases, with 13 bases sitting between them. The CDR3 is 15 amino acids. This chain's CDR3 is CATSRDVGQTYEQYF. In DNA, the CDR3 is TGTGCCACCAGCAGAGATGTCGGACAGACTTACGAGCAGTACTTC.